This T cell receptor beta chain was found in a study of cytomegalovirus exposure and HLA in healthy donors. The wider study: In an early release, HLA-typed donors contributed some 88 million unique TCR sequences. The study, taken as a whole, reports: Many donors carried some public TCRs, although rarity characterized most TCR sequences.

The PCR had 60 Vbeta and 13 Jbeta primers. Some clones are missing from TCRdb's copy, which holds only in-frame ones; the method was immunoSEQ multiplex PCR. This sample has around 210,000 clones, with about 88% found just once. About this clone: The antigen remains undetermined.

As for the donors, each was a healthy bone marrow donor. The CDR3 is made up of 14 amino acids. With 5 bases removed from V and 2 bases from J, the gap between germline ends came to 12 bases. Germline V gene sequence: CDR1 LNHDA, CDR2 SQIVND (reference sequence). The chain uses TRBV19 and TRBJ1-1; D might be TRBD1 (5 bases). Sequencing was carried out using PBMCs. This clonotype originated in a girl aged 2 to 10 in good health and CMV-seronegative. As DNA, the CDR3 is TGTGCCAGTAGTTTATTACAGGTAAACACTGAAGCTTTCTTT. This translates into CASSLLQVNTEAFF.